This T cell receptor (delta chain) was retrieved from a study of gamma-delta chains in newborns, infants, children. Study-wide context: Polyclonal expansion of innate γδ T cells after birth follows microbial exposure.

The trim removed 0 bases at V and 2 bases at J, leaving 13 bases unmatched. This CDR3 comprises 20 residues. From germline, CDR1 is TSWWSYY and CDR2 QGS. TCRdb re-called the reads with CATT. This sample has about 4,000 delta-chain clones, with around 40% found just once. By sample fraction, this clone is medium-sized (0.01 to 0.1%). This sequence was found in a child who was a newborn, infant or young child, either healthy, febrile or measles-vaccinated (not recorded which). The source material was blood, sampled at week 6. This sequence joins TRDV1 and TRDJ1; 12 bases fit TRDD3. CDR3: CALGELRLPNWGILTDKLIF. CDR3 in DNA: TGTGCTCTTGGGGAACTAAGGCTCCCTAACTGGGGGATACTAACCGATAAACTCATCTTT.